A selection of T cell receptor beta chains follows, all from one sample in a study of T cell responses to AZD1222 COVID-19 vaccine. The table came from immunoSEQ multiplex PCR; TCRdb's copy has only in-frame clones and leaves some out. The table lists about 130,000 clones, less than 95% of them singletons. The input for sequencing was peripheral blood, taken on day 0 of MenACWY control vaccination. These receptors all come from an adult in good health. Both conserved end residues are part of each CDR3. The D gene is left open where the match is weak. The size entry is marked missing in some rows and otherwise reads once, few, many or a size class.

j_call clone_size d_call v_call cdr3_aa cdr3_nt
TRBJ1-2 - - TRBV27 CASSAQQAIYGYTF TGTGCCAGCAGTGCCCAACAAGCAATCTATGGCTACACCTTC
TRBJ2-7 - TRBD2 TRBV28 CASSTHTGTSGRPWSYEQYF TGTGCCAGCAGTACTCATACCGGGACTAGCGGGAGGCCTTGGTCCTACGAGCAGTACTTC
TRBJ2-1 - - TRBV19 CASSFQGTYNEQFF TGTGCCAGTAGTTTCCAGGGAACCTACAATGAGCAGTTCTTC
TRBJ2-2 - - TRBV9 CASSVASGSGELFF TGTGCCAGCAGCGTAGCTTCGGGCTCCGGGGAGCTGTTTTTT
TRBJ2-7 - TRBD1 TRBV7-7 CASSFGQGGEQYF TGTGCCAGCAGCTTCGGACAGGGGGGTGAGCAGTACTTC
TRBJ1-2 - TRBD1 TRBV28 CASSFPGTASLYGYTF TGTGCCAGCAGTTTCCCTGGGACAGCTTCGTTATATGGCTACACCTTC
TRBJ2-3 - TRBD2 TRBV7-2 CASSLVVSGGDTQYF TGTGCCAGCAGCTTAGTGGTTAGCGGGGGAGATACGCAGTATTTT
TRBJ2-2 - TRBD1 TRBV5-1 CASSFARGQGGELFF TGCGCCAGCAGCTTTGCTAGGGGGCAAGGCGGGGAGCTGTTTTTT
TRBJ2-5 few TRBD1 TRBV29-1 CSVGTGDGGTQYF TGCAGCGTGGGGACAGGGGACGGCGGGACCCAGTACTTC
TRBJ2-7 once - TRBV21-1 CASSKVDRDWGYEQYF TGTGCCAGCAGCAAAGTTGACAGGGATTGGGGTTACGAGCAGTACTTC
TRBJ1-1 - - TRBV28 CASSTGGGTEAFF TGTGCCAGCAGCACGGGTGGAGGGACTGAAGCTTTCTTT
TRBJ2-7 once - TRBV30 CAWSVRGYRYEQYF TGTGCCTGGAGTGTAAGAGGGTACCGCTACGAGCAGTACTTC
TRBJ2-6 - - TRBV19 CASSRPAKFPQASSGANVLTF TGTGCCAGTAGTAGGCCAGCGAAATTTCCCCAGGCCTCCTCTGGGGCCAACGTCCTGACTTTC
TRBJ2-1 - TRBD2 TRBV10-2 CASSNSGGSKYNEQFF TGCGCCAGCAGCAATAGCGGGGGGTCGAAATACAATGAGCAGTTCTTC
TRBJ1-6 - - TRBV27 CASSSGRRYNSPLHF TGTGCCAGCAGTTCTGGACGGCGGTATAATTCACCCCTCCACTTT
TRBJ1-6 many - TRBV12-3/TRBV12-4 CASNAGVNSPLHF TGTGCCAGCAATGCGGGCGTCAATTCACCCCTCCACTTT
TRBJ2-1 - - TRBV7-2 CAIVTEIYNEQFF TGTGCCATCGTGACAGAAATTTACAATGAGCAGTTCTTC
TRBJ2-5 - - TRBV3-1/TRBV3-2 CASSQRYGQETQYF TGTGCCAGCAGCCAAAGGTACGGCCAAGAGACCCAGTACTTC
TRBJ2-4 - TRBD2 TRBV28 CASSLTSGGGGNIQYF TGTGCCAGCAGTCTAACTAGCGGGGGTGGTGGAAACATTCAGTACTTC
TRBJ2-3 - - TRBV28 CASRKQGRGPDTQYF TGTGCCAGCAGAAAACAGGGGAGGGGGCCAGATACGCAGTATTTT
TRBJ1-3 - - TRBV9 CASCRTETSGNTIYF TGTGCCAGCTGCCGTACAGAGACCTCTGGAAACACCATATATTTT
TRBJ2-1 - - TRBV28 CASSLLLGSYNEQFF TGTGCCAGCAGTTTATTGCTCGGCTCCTACAATGAGCAGTTCTTC
TRBJ2-1 - TRBD1 TRBV18 CASSPPTGGDIGEQFF TGTGCCAGCTCACCACCGACAGGGGGCGATATCGGTGAGCAGTTCTTC
TRBJ2-5 once TRBD1 TRBV4-3 CASSPDRDGTQYF TGCGCCAGCAGCCCCGACAGGGATGGGACCCAGTACTTC
TRBJ1-6 - TRBD1 TRBV27 CASRPLDRVRGPNSPLHF TGTGCCAGCAGACCTCTCGACAGGGTGAGGGGCCCTAATTCACCCCTCCACTTT
TRBJ2-3 - - TRBV7-5 CVRSKRTAGDTQYF TGTGTCAGAAGCAAACGGACAGCAGGGGATACGCAGTATTTT
TRBJ2-5 - TRBD2 TRBV6-2/TRBV6-3 CASSYPGLAGFGETQYF TGTGCCAGCAGTTACCCGGGACTAGCGGGATTCGGAGAGACCCAGTACTTC
TRBJ1-5 few - TRBV4-1 CASSQGGNQPQHF TGCGCCAGCAGCCAAGGAGGCAATCAGCCCCAGCATTTT
TRBJ2-2 - TRBD1 TRBV7-6 CASSPGQGNTGELFF TGTGCCAGCAGCCCGGGACAGGGAAACACCGGGGAGCTGTTTTTT
TRBJ2-2 once - TRBV6-6 CASTAGDTTGELFF TGTGCCAGCACGGCAGGGGACACCACCGGGGAGCTGTTTTTT
TRBJ2-5 - - TRBV7-2 CASSYTSPRETQYF TGTGCCAGCAGCTACACTAGCCCCAGGGAGACCCAGTACTTC
TRBJ1-1 - TRBD1 TRBV7-9 CASSFGGTGMNTEAFF TGTGCCAGCAGCTTCGGCGGGACAGGCATGAACACTGAAGCTTTCTTT
TRBJ2-7 - TRBD1 TRBV27 CASIKTGTGGYEQYF TGTGCCAGCATAAAAACCGGGACAGGGGGATACGAGCAGTACTTC
TRBJ1-2 once - TRBV28 CASSFDSVYGYTF TGTGCCAGCAGCTTTGACTCAGTCTATGGCTACACCTTC
TRBJ1-1 once - TRBV7-9 CASSVGPRGTEAFF TGTGCCAGCAGCGTAGGTCCTCGGGGCACTGAAGCTTTCTTT
TRBJ2-1 few - TRBV28 CASISSTGTYNEQFF TGTGCCAGCATTTCCTCGACAGGGACTTACAATGAGCAGTTCTTC
TRBJ1-1 once - TRBV7-2 CASSSLDRPNTEAFF TGTGCCAGCAGCTCTCTTGACAGACCGAACACTGAAGCTTTCTTT
TRBJ1-1 - TRBD1 TRBV3-1/TRBV3-2 CASSATGENTEAFF TGTGCCAGCAGCGCGACAGGGGAGAACACTGAAGCTTTCTTT
TRBJ2-5 - TRBD2 TRBV2 CASSRLRHPATSGGLGETQYF TGTGCCAGCAGCCGCCTCCGACACCCCGCGACTAGCGGGGGGCTCGGAGAGACCCAGTACTTC
TRBJ1-4 - - TRBV3-1/TRBV3-2 CASSQEVFTNEKLFF TGTGCCAGCAGCCAAGAGGTATTCACTAATGAAAAACTGTTTTTT
TRBJ2-3 - - TRBV4-3 CASSQETRSGDTQYF TGCGCCAGCAGCCAAGAAACCAGGTCCGGAGATACGCAGTATTTT
TRBJ1-6 - TRBD1 TRBV28 CASSSPSTGGNSPLHF TGTGCCAGCAGTTCCCCCTCGACAGGGGGAAATTCACCCCTCCACTTT
TRBJ1-2 - - TRBV19 CASSSVGEPYGYTF TGTGCCAGTAGTTCGGTGGGAGAGCCCTATGGCTACACCTTC
TRBJ2-3 - - TRBV5-1 CASSLSTDTQYF TGCGCCAGCAGCTTGAGCACAGATACGCAGTATTTT